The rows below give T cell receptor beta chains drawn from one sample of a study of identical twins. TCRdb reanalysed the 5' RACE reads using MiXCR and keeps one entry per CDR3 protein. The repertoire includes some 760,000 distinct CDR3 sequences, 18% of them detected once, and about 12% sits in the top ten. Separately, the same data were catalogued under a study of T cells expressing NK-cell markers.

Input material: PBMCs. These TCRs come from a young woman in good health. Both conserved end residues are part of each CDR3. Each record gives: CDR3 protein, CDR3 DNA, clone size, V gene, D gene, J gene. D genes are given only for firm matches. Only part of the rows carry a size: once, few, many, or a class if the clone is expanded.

cdr3_aa: CSARARGTSSRAQYF; cdr3_nt: TGCAGTGCTAGAGCTCGAGGGACTAGCTCCCGGGCCCAGTACTTC; clone_size: few; v_call: TRBV20-1; d_call: TRBD2; j_call: TRBJ2-5
cdr3_aa: CATSRDRLKETQYF; cdr3_nt: TGTGCCACCAGCAGAGATCGGCTCAAAGAGACCCAGTACTTC; clone_size: few; v_call: TRBV15; d_call: .; j_call: TRBJ2-5
cdr3_aa: CSARDVRHRGELFF; cdr3_nt: TGCAGTGCTAGAGATGTAAGGCATCGCGGGGAGCTGTTTTTT; clone_size: few; v_call: TRBV20-1; d_call: .; j_call: TRBJ2-2
cdr3_aa: CASSKTEFLRNEQFF; cdr3_nt: TGTGCCAGCAGCAAGACAGAGTTTTTACGGAATGAGCAGTTCTTC; clone_size: .; v_call: TRBV7-9; d_call: .; j_call: TRBJ2-1
cdr3_aa: CASSLVYRGRNEQFF; cdr3_nt: TGCGCCAGCAGCTTGGTTTACAGGGGGCGAAATGAGCAGTTCTTC; clone_size: few; v_call: TRBV5-1; d_call: TRBD1; j_call: TRBJ2-1
cdr3_aa: CASSFHDIQYF; cdr3_nt: TGTGCCAGCAGCTTTCACGACATTCAGTACTTC; clone_size: .; v_call: TRBV7-2; d_call: .; j_call: TRBJ2-4
cdr3_aa: CSVMTYSHKNIQYF; cdr3_nt: TGCAGCGTTATGACTTACAGCCACAAAAACATTCAGTACTTC; clone_size: .; v_call: TRBV29-1; d_call: .; j_call: TRBJ2-4
cdr3_aa: CSAQRGIRTGELFF; cdr3_nt: TGCAGCGCCCAACGGGGGATACGGACCGGGGAGCTGTTTTTT; clone_size: few; v_call: TRBV29-1; d_call: .; j_call: TRBJ2-2
cdr3_aa: CASRPWAQQETQYF; cdr3_nt: TGTGCCAGCAGACCCTGGGCCCAGCAAGAGACCCAGTACTTC; clone_size: .; v_call: TRBV6-2/TRBV6-3; d_call: .; j_call: TRBJ2-5
cdr3_aa: CASSWTSRVTVDTQYF; cdr3_nt: TGTGCCAGCAGCTGGACTAGCCGGGTAACGGTTGATACGCAGTATTTT; clone_size: few; v_call: TRBV7-2; d_call: TRBD2; j_call: TRBJ2-3
cdr3_aa: CSWAQGETQYF; cdr3_nt: TGCAGTTGGGCCCAGGGGGAGACCCAGTACTTC; clone_size: few; v_call: TRBV20-1; d_call: .; j_call: TRBJ2-5
cdr3_aa: CASSQGVGYTDTQYF; cdr3_nt: TGTGCCAGCAGCCAAGGAGTGGGGTACACAGATACGCAGTATTTT; clone_size: once; v_call: TRBV3-1; d_call: .; j_call: TRBJ2-3
cdr3_aa: CASSHSTGASERYF; cdr3_nt: TGTGCCAGCAGCCATTCGACCGGGGCTAGCGAGCGGTATTTT; clone_size: .; v_call: TRBV3-1; d_call: .; j_call: TRBJ2-3
cdr3_aa: CASSQDIGNQPQHF; cdr3_nt: TGCGCCAGCAGCCAGGACATAGGCAATCAGCCCCAGCATTTT; clone_size: few; v_call: TRBV4-3; d_call: .; j_call: TRBJ1-5
cdr3_aa: CASSLDRGPGGLSNQPQHF; cdr3_nt: TGTGCCAGCAGCTTAGACCGGGGTCCGGGAGGGCTCAGCAATCAGCCCCAGCATTTT; clone_size: few; v_call: TRBV11-1; d_call: .; j_call: TRBJ1-5
cdr3_aa: CSARDGAPGTEAFF; cdr3_nt: TGCAGTGCTAGAGATGGGGCGCCGGGAACTGAAGCTTTCTTT; clone_size: .; v_call: TRBV20-1; d_call: .; j_call: TRBJ1-1
cdr3_aa: CASSVTQGSYGYTF; cdr3_nt: TGCGCCAGCAGCGTCACTCAGGGTAGCTATGGCTACACCTTC; clone_size: .; v_call: TRBV5-1; d_call: .; j_call: TRBJ1-2
cdr3_aa: CSAPGTSGRSVGEQFF; cdr3_nt: TGCAGTGCGCCCGGGACTAGCGGGAGGAGTGTTGGTGAGCAGTTCTTC; clone_size: few; v_call: TRBV20-1; d_call: TRBD2; j_call: TRBJ2-1
cdr3_aa: CSVELAGSSYNEQFF; cdr3_nt: TGCAGCGTTGAACTAGCGGGGTCGTCCTACAATGAGCAGTTCTTC; clone_size: once; v_call: TRBV29-1; d_call: TRBD2; j_call: TRBJ2-1
cdr3_aa: CASSLGGPSTEAFF; cdr3_nt: TGCGCCAGCAGCTTGGGGGGCCCTAGCACTGAAGCTTTCTTT; clone_size: .; v_call: TRBV5-1; d_call: .; j_call: TRBJ1-1
cdr3_aa: CASSQVGFPEAFF; cdr3_nt: TGTGCCAGCAGCCAAGTGGGGTTCCCTGAAGCTTTCTTT; clone_size: few; v_call: TRBV4-2; d_call: .; j_call: TRBJ1-1
cdr3_aa: CSVPLGGPSSEQYF; cdr3_nt: TGCAGCGTTCCCCTGGGAGGGCCGTCCTCCGAGCAGTACTTC; clone_size: few; v_call: TRBV29-1; d_call: TRBD2; j_call: TRBJ2-7
cdr3_aa: CASSLTPAGGSETQYF; cdr3_nt: TGTGCCAGCAGCTTGACCCCGGCGGGGGGATCTGAGACCCAGTACTTC; clone_size: .; v_call: TRBV7-9; d_call: TRBD2; j_call: TRBJ2-5
cdr3_aa: CASSYSIGSYEQYF; cdr3_nt: TGTGCCAGCAGTTACTCTATAGGCAGCTACGAGCAGTACTTC; clone_size: few; v_call: TRBV6-5; d_call: .; j_call: TRBJ2-7
cdr3_aa: CASSQGASSGRHYEQYF; cdr3_nt: TGTGCCAGCAGCCAAGGGGCCTCCTCCGGACGGCACTACGAGCAGTACTTC; clone_size: few; v_call: TRBV4-2; d_call: .; j_call: TRBJ2-7
cdr3_aa: CASGPTGVVNTEAFF; cdr3_nt: TGTGCTAGTGGGCCGACAGGGGTGGTGAACACTGAAGCTTTCTTT; clone_size: few; v_call: TRBV12-5; d_call: TRBD1; j_call: TRBJ1-1
cdr3_aa: CASSRRRDNVAYEQYF; cdr3_nt: TGTGCCAGCAGCCGCCGCCGGGACAACGTAGCCTACGAGCAGTACTTC; clone_size: few; v_call: TRBV7-2; d_call: .; j_call: TRBJ2-7
cdr3_aa: CSAPRATQQETQYF; cdr3_nt: TGCAGTGCTCCGAGGGCTACTCAACAAGAGACCCAGTACTTC; clone_size: .; v_call: TRBV20-1; d_call: .; j_call: TRBJ2-5
cdr3_aa: CASKNGGSTEQYF; cdr3_nt: TGTGCCAGCAAAAACGGCGGGAGCACCGAGCAGTACTTC; clone_size: few; v_call: TRBV6-1; d_call: TRBD2; j_call: TRBJ2-7
cdr3_aa: CATSDGSQGKETQYF; cdr3_nt: TGTGCCACCAGTGATGGGTCACAGGGAAAAGAGACCCAGTACTTC; clone_size: .; v_call: TRBV24-1; d_call: .; j_call: TRBJ2-5
cdr3_aa: CASSFDGTSEYNEQFF; cdr3_nt: TGTGCCAGCAGCTTCGACGGGACTAGCGAATACAATGAGCAGTTCTTC; clone_size: .; v_call: TRBV11-2; d_call: TRBD2; j_call: TRBJ2-1
cdr3_aa: CASSALGASSYNEQFF; cdr3_nt: TGCGCCAGCAGCGCCCTTGGGGCCAGCTCCTACAATGAGCAGTTCTTC; clone_size: many; v_call: TRBV5-1; d_call: .; j_call: TRBJ2-1
cdr3_aa: CSARGPGLNNEQFF; cdr3_nt: TGCAGTGCTAGAGGGCCGGGACTTAACAATGAGCAGTTCTTC; clone_size: many; v_call: TRBV20-1; d_call: .; j_call: TRBJ2-1
cdr3_aa: CAITDGYTYEQYF; cdr3_nt: TGTGCCATCACAGACGGCTACACCTACGAGCAGTACTTC; clone_size: .; v_call: TRBV2; d_call: .; j_call: TRBJ2-7
cdr3_aa: CASSLGQLLGGSYNSPLHF; cdr3_nt: TGTGCCAGCAGTTTAGGACAGTTATTGGGCGGCTCCTATAATTCACCCCTCCACTTT; clone_size: few; v_call: TRBV12-3/TRBV12-4; d_call: .; j_call: TRBJ1-6
cdr3_aa: CSARLPLGQGDGNTIYF; cdr3_nt: TGCAGTGCTAGACTTCCCCTGGGACAAGGCGACGGAAACACCATATATTTT; clone_size: .; v_call: TRBV20-1; d_call: .; j_call: TRBJ1-3
cdr3_aa: CASSLTQGSLNEQFF; cdr3_nt: TGTGCTAGCAGCTTAACACAGGGGTCTCTCAATGAGCAGTTCTTC; clone_size: .; v_call: TRBV7-7; d_call: TRBD1; j_call: TRBJ2-1
cdr3_aa: CSALYSGTNEKLFF; cdr3_nt: TGCAGTGCTCTCTACTCGGGCACTAATGAAAAACTGTTTTTT; clone_size: few; v_call: TRBV20-1; d_call: .; j_call: TRBJ1-4
cdr3_aa: CASSVSWANEKLFF; cdr3_nt: TGTGCCAGCAGTGTCTCATGGGCTAATGAAAAACTGTTTTTT; clone_size: few; v_call: TRBV27; d_call: .; j_call: TRBJ1-4
cdr3_aa: CASSYHRGATGELFF; cdr3_nt: TGTGCCAGCAGTTACCACAGGGGAGCCACCGGGGAGCTGTTTTTT; clone_size: few; v_call: TRBV12-3/TRBV12-4; d_call: TRBD1; j_call: TRBJ2-2
cdr3_aa: CASSVRTSTTWRYF; cdr3_nt: TGTGCCAGCAGTGTAAGGACTAGCACTACGTGGCGGTACTTC; clone_size: .; v_call: TRBV2; d_call: TRBD2; j_call: TRBJ2-7
cdr3_aa: CSARRQGKTDTQYF; cdr3_nt: TGCAGTGCTCGGAGACAGGGGAAGACAGATACGCAGTATTTT; clone_size: .; v_call: TRBV20-1; d_call: TRBD1; j_call: TRBJ2-3
cdr3_aa: CASSPITMNTEAFF; cdr3_nt: TGTGCCAGCAGCCCGATAACTATGAACACTGAAGCTTTCTTT; clone_size: few; v_call: TRBV5-6; d_call: .; j_call: TRBJ1-1
cdr3_aa: CSAPIQGRGYEQYF; cdr3_nt: TGCAGTGCGCCGATACAGGGAAGGGGCTACGAGCAGTACTTC; clone_size: .; v_call: TRBV20-1; d_call: .; j_call: TRBJ2-7
cdr3_aa: CASKPGNLYEQYF; cdr3_nt: TGTGCCAGCAAGCCGGGAAACCTCTACGAGCAGTACTTC; clone_size: few; v_call: TRBV7-2; d_call: .; j_call: TRBJ2-7
cdr3_aa: CASSFGEGGTF; cdr3_nt: TGTGCCAGCAGTTTTGGCGAGGGTGGCACCTTC; clone_size: few; v_call: TRBV12-3/TRBV12-4; d_call: .; j_call: TRBJ1-2
cdr3_aa: CASSPTERGTDTQYF; cdr3_nt: TGTGCCAGCAGTCCGACCGAGAGAGGCACAGATACGCAGTATTTT; clone_size: many; v_call: TRBV7-9; d_call: .; j_call: TRBJ2-3
cdr3_aa: CASSEGTGTGQETQYF; cdr3_nt: TGCGCCAGCAGTGAAGGGACAGGGACTGGCCAAGAGACCCAGTACTTC; clone_size: .; v_call: TRBV10-2; d_call: TRBD1; j_call: TRBJ2-5
cdr3_aa: CASSDWGIQYF; cdr3_nt: TGTGCCAGCAGTGACTGGGGCATTCAGTACTTC; clone_size: few; v_call: TRBV25-1; d_call: .; j_call: TRBJ2-4
cdr3_aa: CASSHLGTHNEQFF; cdr3_nt: TGTGCCAGCAGCCATTTGGGCACCCACAATGAGCAGTTCTTC; clone_size: few; v_call: TRBV3-1; d_call: .; j_call: TRBJ2-1
cdr3_aa: CSANADRVADTQYF; cdr3_nt: TGCAGTGCCAACGCCGACAGGGTTGCAGATACGCAGTATTTT; clone_size: .; v_call: TRBV20-1; d_call: TRBD1; j_call: TRBJ2-3
cdr3_aa: CASSLVGWETQYF; cdr3_nt: TGCGCCAGCAGCTTGGTCGGGTGGGAGACCCAGTACTTC; clone_size: few; v_call: TRBV5-1; d_call: .; j_call: TRBJ2-5
cdr3_aa: CASSSRGRVYGYTF; cdr3_nt: TGTGCCAGCAGTTCCAGGGGGCGAGTCTATGGCTACACCTTC; clone_size: few; v_call: TRBV12-3/TRBV12-4; d_call: TRBD1; j_call: TRBJ1-2
cdr3_aa: CASSLVGPNLYNEQFF; cdr3_nt: TGTGCCAGCAGCTTGGTGGGGCCGAACCTCTACAATGAGCAGTTCTTC; clone_size: few; v_call: TRBV5-6; d_call: .; j_call: TRBJ2-1
cdr3_aa: CATRGRGTDTQYF; cdr3_nt: TGTGCCACCAGGGGCCGGGGCACAGATACGCAGTATTTT; clone_size: few; v_call: TRBV24-1; d_call: .; j_call: TRBJ2-3
cdr3_aa: CATRVGDLTPYNEQFF; cdr3_nt: TGTGCCACCCGAGTCGGGGACCTCACCCCCTACAATGAGCAGTTCTTC; clone_size: few; v_call: TRBV15; d_call: .; j_call: TRBJ2-1
cdr3_aa: CSARVTSAPGEQYF; cdr3_nt: TGCAGTGCTAGGGTCACGTCGGCGCCCGGCGAGCAGTACTTC; clone_size: few; v_call: TRBV20-1; d_call: .; j_call: TRBJ2-7
cdr3_aa: CSAFQGLNTEAFF; cdr3_nt: TGCAGTGCTTTTCAGGGGTTGAACACTGAAGCTTTCTTT; clone_size: few; v_call: TRBV20-1; d_call: .; j_call: TRBJ1-1
cdr3_aa: CASSLEWSARGEQYF; cdr3_nt: TGTGCCAGCAGCTTAGAGTGGTCAGCCCGGGGCGAGCAGTACTTC; clone_size: many; v_call: TRBV11-2; d_call: .; j_call: TRBJ2-7